The rows below give T cell receptor beta chains drawn from one sample of a study of identical twins. Each CDR3 protein gets one entry after TCRdb re-called the 5' RACE reads with MiXCR. The sample contains just over 500,000 distinct CDR3 sequences, about 20% of which appear only once. This sample also belongs to another study, concerning T cells expressing NK-cell markers.

Sequences were obtained from CD4+ T cells sorted from blood. These receptors originate from a woman aged 18 to 35 in good health. CDR3s include the opening cysteine and the closing phenylalanine or tryptophan. D genes are given only for firm matches. Clone size is shown for a subset of rows, as once, few, many or a class of expanded clone.

clone_size j_call v_call d_call cdr3_aa cdr3_nt
few TRBJ2-1 TRBV5-1 TRBD1 CASSSLAWRDRGYTEQFF TGCGCCAGCAGCTCGCTTGCTTGGAGGGACAGGGGGTACACTGAGCAGTTCTTC
. TRBJ1-2 TRBV20-1 . CSASNPRSGGGGYTF TGCAGTGCTAGTAACCCTCGTTCCGGGGGCGGTGGCTACACCTTC
. TRBJ1-2 TRBV2 . CASKQEEGYAF TGTGCCAGCAAACAGGAGGAAGGCTACGCCTTC
few TRBJ1-2 TRBV7-9 . CASSLAPDNYGYTF TGTGCCAGCAGCTTAGCGCCAGATAACTATGGCTACACCTTC
many TRBJ1-6 TRBV12-3/TRBV12-4 . CASSFSGSSYNSPLHF TGTGCCAGCAGTTTCTCGGGGAGCTCCTATAATTCACCCCTCCACTTT
. TRBJ2-5 TRBV7-2 TRBD1 CASSFRQGAGETQYF TGTGCCAGCAGCTTCCGACAGGGGGCGGGAGAGACCCAGTACTTC
. TRBJ2-3 TRBV5-1 . CASSFQDGGADTQYF TGCGCCAGCAGCTTCCAGGACGGGGGTGCAGATACGCAGTATTTT
few TRBJ1-3 TRBV29-1 . CSVVQGGDTIYF TGCAGCGTTGTACAGGGAGGAGACACCATATATTTT
. TRBJ2-3 TRBV18 . CASSPAGVRADTQYF TGTGCCAGCTCACCCGCGGGCGTCCGTGCAGATACGCAGTATTTT
. TRBJ1-4 TRBV7-9 . CASSLVGSSSGEKLFF TGTGCCAGCAGCTTAGTCGGGAGTTCAAGTGGTGAAAAACTGTTTTTT
. TRBJ2-4 TRBV4-3 . CASSQVVSSAQNIQYF TGCGCCAGCAGCCAAGTCGTCAGTTCGGCCCAAAACATTCAGTACTTC
many TRBJ2-3 TRBV12-3/TRBV12-4 TRBD2 CASRSLAGNTDTQYF TGTGCCAGCAGATCCTTAGCGGGGAACACAGATACGCAGTATTTT
few TRBJ2-1 TRBV19 TRBD2 CASSIIQAGDFSSYNEQFF TGTGCCAGTAGTATTATCCAAGCGGGGGACTTCAGCTCCTACAATGAGCAGTTCTTC
. TRBJ1-1 TRBV5-5 . CASSRGSGTLNTEAFF TGTGCCAGCAGCCGGGGCTCAGGAACTCTGAACACTGAAGCTTTCTTT
few TRBJ2-3 TRBV5-4 . CASSRSEGTQYF TGTGCCAGCAGCCGGTCCGAGGGTACGCAGTATTTT
many TRBJ2-3 TRBV5-1 TRBD1 CASFLTGGTDTQYF TGCGCCAGCTTCCTCACAGGGGGCACAGATACGCAGTATTTT
. TRBJ2-7 TRBV20-1 TRBD2 CSASGGTRLGEQYF TGCAGTGCCTCGGGGGGGACCCGCCTCGGGGAGCAGTACTTC
many TRBJ1-2 TRBV20-1 . CSAGGGYGYTF TGCAGTGCTGGAGGGGGCTATGGCTACACCTTC
. TRBJ1-5 TRBV20-1 . CSASSGYSNQPQHF TGCAGTGCTAGTTCGGGGTATAGCAATCAGCCCCAGCATTTT
few TRBJ1-2 TRBV12-3/TRBV12-4 . CASSLSRRDGYTF TGTGCCAGCAGCCTGTCAAGGCGGGATGGCTACACCTTC
. TRBJ2-5 TRBV3-1 . CASSQGIELQETQYF TGTGCCAGCAGCCAAGGGATTGAGCTACAAGAGACCCAGTACTTC
. TRBJ1-5 TRBV2 . CASRRRQDNQPQHF TGTGCCAGCAGGAGACGACAGGACAATCAGCCCCAGCATTTT
. TRBJ2-2 TRBV10-3 . CAISATEATGELFF TGTGCCATCAGCGCGACAGAAGCCACCGGGGAGCTGTTTTTT
few TRBJ2-1 TRBV10-3 TRBD2 CAISESNGRADNEQFF TGTGCCATCAGTGAGTCGAACGGGAGGGCAGACAATGAGCAGTTCTTC
few TRBJ1-2 TRBV20-1 . CSAHREGSTNYGYTF TGCAGTGCTCACAGGGAAGGGAGTACTAACTATGGCTACACCTTC
many TRBJ1-2 TRBV10-3 . CAIRREYGYTF TGTGCCATCAGGCGCGAGTATGGCTACACCTTC
. TRBJ2-3 TRBV6-1 . CASSSPAGTTDTQYF TGTGCCAGCAGCTCCCCAGCGGGCACCACAGATACGCAGTATTTT
many TRBJ2-5 TRBV12-3/TRBV12-4 . CASSPPAGETQYF TGTGCCAGCAGCCCCCCGGCGGGCGAGACCCAGTACTTC
. TRBJ2-7 TRBV10-1 . CASSLGPGGEYEQYF TGCGCCAGCAGTCTGGGCCCAGGAGGGGAATACGAGCAGTACTTC
many TRBJ2-7 TRBV20-1 . CSAATGAYEQYF TGCAGTGCGGCTACGGGGGCCTACGAGCAGTACTTC
. TRBJ1-1 TRBV20-1 . CSAREGYTEAFF TGCAGTGCTAGGGAGGGGTACACTGAAGCTTTCTTT
. TRBJ2-4 TRBV7-2 . CASSLVGSWSKNIQYF TGTGCCAGCAGCTTAGTAGGCAGTTGGTCCAAAAACATTCAGTACTTC
. TRBJ2-7 TRBV20-1 TRBD2 CSARPSGGGRYEQYF TGCAGTGCTAGACCTAGCGGGGGCGGTCGCTACGAGCAGTACTTC
many TRBJ1-1 TRBV24-1 . CATRYQKHTEAFF TGTGCCACCAGATATCAGAAACACACTGAAGCTTTCTTT
few TRBJ2-1 TRBV6-1 TRBD2 CASRRPESGRGSHEQFF TGTGCCAGCAGACGCCCCGAAAGCGGGAGAGGTTCCCATGAGCAGTTCTTC
. TRBJ2-3 TRBV4-3 . CASSHRSDTDTQYF TGCGCCAGCAGCCACAGGTCTGACACCGATACGCAGTATTTT
once TRBJ2-7 TRBV12-5 TRBD1 CASGLDRPENKQYF TGTGCTAGTGGCTTGGACAGGCCAGAAAATAAGCAGTACTTC
. TRBJ1-2 TRBV2 . CASSERAVYGYTF TGTGCCAGCAGTGAAAGGGCGGTTTATGGCTACACCTTC
. TRBJ1-4 TRBV20-1 . CSARRGAEEKLFF TGCAGTGCTAGAAGGGGCGCGGAAGAAAAACTGTTTTTT
. TRBJ2-5 TRBV21-1 . CASSTDLELPGQEKETQYF TGTGCCAGCAGCACAGATCTTGAACTACCGGGACAGGAGAAAGAGACCCAGTACTTC
few TRBJ1-1 TRBV30 . CAWTEPNTEAFF TGTGCCTGGACAGAACCGAACACTGAAGCTTTCTTT
. TRBJ1-5 TRBV12-3/TRBV12-4 TRBD1 CASSLTGVRPQHF TGTGCCAGCAGTTTGACAGGGGTAAGACCCCAGCATTTT
few TRBJ2-2 TRBV7-9 TRBD1 CASSPGQGWAGELFF TGTGCCAGCAGCCCAGGACAGGGGTGGGCCGGGGAGCTGTTTTTT
. TRBJ1-1 TRBV25-1 . CASSTIGLAFF TGTGCCAGCAGTACGATAGGGCTGGCTTTCTTT
. TRBJ2-6 TRBV9 TRBD2 CASSVSGLGSGANVLTF TGTGCCAGCAGCGTGTCAGGACTAGGCTCTGGGGCCAACGTCCTGACTTTC
few TRBJ2-7 TRBV15 . CATSTSTRDTYEQYF TGTGCCACCAGCACAAGCACCCGGGATACCTACGAGCAGTACTTC
. TRBJ2-1 TRBV10-3 . CAISTRAPQNEQFF TGTGCCATCAGTACCCGGGCCCCGCAGAATGAGCAGTTCTTC
few TRBJ2-2 TRBV12-3/TRBV12-4 . CASRMTYSSGELFF TGTGCCAGCAGGATGACATATTCGTCGGGGGAGCTGTTTTTT
. TRBJ2-4 TRBV6-5 TRBD1 CASSYGTGKNIQYF TGTGCCAGCAGTTACGGGACAGGAAAAAACATTCAGTACTTC
. TRBJ2-2 TRBV7-6 . CASSLESGASNTGELFF TGTGCCAGCAGCTTAGAATCCGGCGCTTCGAACACCGGGGAGCTGTTTTTT